One T cell receptor beta chain is described in this entry. The record originates from a study of blood T cell repertoires in COVID-19. The CDR3 covers 15 residues. Trimming stripped 1 base from V and 6 bases from J, with 12 bases between. Germline V gene sequence: CDR1 SGHTA, CDR2 FQGNSA. The repertoire was sequenced with immunoSEQ multiplex PCR; TCRdb's copy has only in-frame clones and lacks some. The sample lists approximately 65,000 clones, approximately 80% occurring once. The receptor was derived from a man aged 55 to 70 with acute or convalescent COVID-19. V gene TRBV7-2 combines with J gene TRBJ2-2, with D possibly being TRBD2 (5 bases). The sample was peripheral blood. The CDR3 sequence is CASSLERRSPGELFF. Written as DNA, the CDR3 is TGTGCCAGCAGCTTAGAAAGGAGGAGCCCCGGGGAGCTGTTTTTT.